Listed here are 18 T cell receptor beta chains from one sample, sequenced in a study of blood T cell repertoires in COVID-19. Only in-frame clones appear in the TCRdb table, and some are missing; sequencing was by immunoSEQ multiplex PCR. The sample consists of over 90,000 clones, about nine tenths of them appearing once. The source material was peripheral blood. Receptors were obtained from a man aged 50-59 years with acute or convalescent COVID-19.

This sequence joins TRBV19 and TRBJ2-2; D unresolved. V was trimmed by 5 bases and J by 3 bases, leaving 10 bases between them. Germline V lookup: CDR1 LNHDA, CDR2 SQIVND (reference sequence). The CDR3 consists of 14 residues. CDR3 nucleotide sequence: TGTGCCAGTAGTGCCACAGTATACACCGGGGAGCTGTTTTTT. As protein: CASSATVYTGELFF.

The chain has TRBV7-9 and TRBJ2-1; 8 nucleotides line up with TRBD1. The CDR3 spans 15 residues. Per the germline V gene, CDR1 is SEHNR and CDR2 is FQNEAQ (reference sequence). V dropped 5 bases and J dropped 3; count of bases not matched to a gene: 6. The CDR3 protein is CASSPRDRYYNEQFF. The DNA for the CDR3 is TGTGCCAGCAGCCCCCGGGACAGGTACTACAATGAGCAGTTCTTC.

In DNA form, the CDR3 reads TGCGCCAGCAAACGACAGGACTCCTACGAGCAGTACTTC. Translated: CASKRQDSYEQYF. The V gene is TRBV5-1, the J gene TRBJ2-7; D is possibly TRBD1 (6 bases). The germline V and J ends were trimmed by 6 bases and 0 bases, with 10 bases remaining between them. The CDR3 consists of 13 residues. Germline-derived CDR1 and CDR2 are SGHRS and YFSETQ.

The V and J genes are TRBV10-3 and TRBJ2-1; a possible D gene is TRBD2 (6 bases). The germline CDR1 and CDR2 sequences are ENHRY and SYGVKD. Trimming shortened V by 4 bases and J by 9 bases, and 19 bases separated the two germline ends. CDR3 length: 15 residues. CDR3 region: CAISVAGKLDGEQFF. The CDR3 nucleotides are TGTGCCATCAGTGTTGCGGGAAAGCTAGATGGTGAGCAGTTCTTC.

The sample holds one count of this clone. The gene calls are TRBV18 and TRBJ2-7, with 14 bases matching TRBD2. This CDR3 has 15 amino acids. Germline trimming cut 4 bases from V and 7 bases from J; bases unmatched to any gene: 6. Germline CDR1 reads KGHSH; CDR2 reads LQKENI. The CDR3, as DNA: TGTGCCAGCTCACAAACCGGGACTAGCGGGAGTGAGCAGTACTTC. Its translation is CASSQTGTSGSEQYF.

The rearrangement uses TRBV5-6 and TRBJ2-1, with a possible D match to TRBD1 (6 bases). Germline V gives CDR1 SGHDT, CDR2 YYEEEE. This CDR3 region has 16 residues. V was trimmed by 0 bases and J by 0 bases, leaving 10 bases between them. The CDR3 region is CASSLVDRSSYNEQFF. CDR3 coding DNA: TGTGCCAGCAGCTTGGTCGACAGGAGCTCCTACAATGAGCAGTTCTTC. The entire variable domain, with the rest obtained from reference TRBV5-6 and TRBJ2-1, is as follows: DAGVTQSPTHLIKTRGQQVTLRCSPKSGHDTVSWYQQALGQGPQFIFQYYEEEERQRGNFPDRFSGHQFPNYSSELNVNALLLGDSALYLCASSLVDRSSYNEQFFGPGTRLTVL.

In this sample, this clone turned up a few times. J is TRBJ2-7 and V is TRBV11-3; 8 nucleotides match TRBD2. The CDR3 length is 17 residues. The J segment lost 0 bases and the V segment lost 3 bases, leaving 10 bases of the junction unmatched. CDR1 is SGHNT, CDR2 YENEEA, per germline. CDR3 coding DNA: TGTGCCAGCAGCTTCCTTGGACCTGGGACTAGCTCCTACGAGCAGTACTTC. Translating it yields CASSFLGPGTSSYEQYF. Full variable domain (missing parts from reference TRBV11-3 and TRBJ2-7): EAGVVQSPRYKIIEKKQPVAFWCNPISGHNTLYWYLQNLGQGPELLIRYENEEAVDDSQLPKDRFSAERLKGVDSTLKIQPAELGDSAVYLCASSFLGPGTSSYEQYFGPGTRLTVT.

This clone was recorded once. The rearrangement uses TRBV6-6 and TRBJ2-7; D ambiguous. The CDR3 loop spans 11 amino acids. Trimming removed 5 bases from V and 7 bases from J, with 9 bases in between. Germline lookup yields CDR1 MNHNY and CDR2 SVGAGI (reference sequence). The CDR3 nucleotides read TGTGCCAGCAGTCCGACTGGGGAGCAGTACTTC. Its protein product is CASSPTGEQYF.

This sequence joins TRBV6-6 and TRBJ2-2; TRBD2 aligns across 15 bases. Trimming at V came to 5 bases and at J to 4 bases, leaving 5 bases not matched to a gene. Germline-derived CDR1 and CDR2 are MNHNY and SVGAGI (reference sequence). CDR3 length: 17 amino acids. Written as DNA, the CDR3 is TGTGCCAGCAGTCGGACTAGCGGGAGGGTTCTCACCGGGGAGCTGTTTTTT. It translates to CASSRTSGRVLTGELFF.

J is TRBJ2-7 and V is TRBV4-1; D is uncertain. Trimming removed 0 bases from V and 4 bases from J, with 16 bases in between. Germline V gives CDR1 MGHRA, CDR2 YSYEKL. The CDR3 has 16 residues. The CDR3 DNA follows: TGCGCCAGCAGCCAAGACGTCTACAGCCCTACGTACGAGCAGTACTTC. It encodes CASSQDVYSPTYEQYF.

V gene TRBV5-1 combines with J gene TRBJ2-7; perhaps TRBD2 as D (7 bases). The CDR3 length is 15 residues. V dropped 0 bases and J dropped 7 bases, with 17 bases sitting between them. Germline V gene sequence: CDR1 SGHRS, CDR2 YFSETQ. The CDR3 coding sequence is TGCGCCAGCAGCTTGGAATTAGGGGGAGGGCGGGAGCAGTACTTC. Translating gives CASSLELGGGREQYF.

The chain's CDR3 is CASSLAKLAGVSDEQYF. As DNA, the CDR3 is TGCGCCAGCAGCTTGGCCAAACTAGCGGGAGTTTCTGACGAGCAGTACTTC. This chain joins TRBV5-1 and TRBJ2-7; 11 positions agree with TRBD2. V lost 0 bases to trimming and J lost 5 bases; unmatched junction nucleotides: 10. There are 17 residues in the CDR3. Germline CDR1 reads SGHRS; CDR2 reads YFSETQ.

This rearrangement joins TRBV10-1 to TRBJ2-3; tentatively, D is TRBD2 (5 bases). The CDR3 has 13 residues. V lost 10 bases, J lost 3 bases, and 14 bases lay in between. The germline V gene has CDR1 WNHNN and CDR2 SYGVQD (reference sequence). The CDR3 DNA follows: TGCGCCACTTCTCGGGGTGCTACAGATACGCAGTATTTT. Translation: CATSRGATDTQYF.

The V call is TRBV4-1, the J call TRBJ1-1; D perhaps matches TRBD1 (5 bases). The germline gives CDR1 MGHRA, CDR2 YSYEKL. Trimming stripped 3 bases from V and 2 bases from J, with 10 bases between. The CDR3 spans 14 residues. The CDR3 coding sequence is TGCGCCAGCAGCCAGGTGACAGATAACACTGAAGCTTTCTTT. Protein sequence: CASSQVTDNTEAFF.

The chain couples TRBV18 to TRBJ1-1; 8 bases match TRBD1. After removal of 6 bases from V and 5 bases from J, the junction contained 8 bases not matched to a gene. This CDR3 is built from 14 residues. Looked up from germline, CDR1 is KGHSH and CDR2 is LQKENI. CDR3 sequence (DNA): TGTGCCAGCTCGCGGACAGGGAGGGAAACTGAAGCTTTCTTT. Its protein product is CASSRTGRETEAFF.

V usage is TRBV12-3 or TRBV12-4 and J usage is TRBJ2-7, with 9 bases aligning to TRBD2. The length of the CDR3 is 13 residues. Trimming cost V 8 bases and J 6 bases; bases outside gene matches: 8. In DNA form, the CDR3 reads TGTGCCAGCTTAGCGGGAGTTCCGGGCGAGCAGTACTTC. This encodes CASLAGVPGEQYF.

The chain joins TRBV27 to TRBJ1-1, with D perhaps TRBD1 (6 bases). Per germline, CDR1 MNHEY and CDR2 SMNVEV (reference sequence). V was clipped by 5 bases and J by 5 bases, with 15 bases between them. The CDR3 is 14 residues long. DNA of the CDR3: TGTGCCAGCAGTATAAGACAGGCAATGACTGAAGCTTTCTTT. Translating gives CASSIRQAMTEAFF.

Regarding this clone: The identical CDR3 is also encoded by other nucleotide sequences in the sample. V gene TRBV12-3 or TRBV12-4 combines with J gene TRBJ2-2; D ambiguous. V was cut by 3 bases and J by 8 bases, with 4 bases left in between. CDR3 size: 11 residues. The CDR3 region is CASSLRGELFF. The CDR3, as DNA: TGTGCCAGCAGTTTGAGGGGGGAGCTGTTTTTT.